This T cell receptor beta chain emerged from a study of monozygotic twins with inflammatory bowel disease. TCRdb reprocessed the 5' RACE reads, keeping one entry per CDR3 protein, no DNA. The sample totals roughly 150,000 distinct CDR3 sequences; its top ten clones hold more than 1%. CDR3 length: 16 residues. CDR1 and CDR2 (germline): SGHDT, YYEEEE. The chain combines TRBV5-6 with TRBJ2-1. Sequences were obtained from blood. This sequence originates from a human donor with ulcerative colitis or Crohn's disease, or a healthy co-twin of an affected twin (not recorded which). The CDR3 sequence: CASSLGVGGSYNEQFF.